The entry that follows covers one T cell receptor (beta chain) sequence. The sample belongs to a study of blood T cell repertoires in COVID-19. Across the study: The United States, Italy and Spain provided the acute and convalescent COVID-19 samples. The analysed material was cDNA or gDNA that came from T cells, B-cell-depleted T cells, or PBMCs.

Authors' data handling: Reference gene primer amplification yielded estimated nucleated cell counts. TCRdb keeps only in-frame clones here, not all; method: immunoSEQ multiplex PCR. Clone size and the V and J calls come from that table; the DNA yielded D and trimming. The sample contains fewer than 450,000 clones, 70% to 90% of which appear only once. V lost 2 bases, J lost 2 bases, and 5 bases stayed unmatched. The germline V gene has CDR1 LGHDT and CDR2 YNNKEL (reference sequence). The CDR3 is 15 amino acids. The chain has TRBV3-1 (or the pseudogene TRBV3-2) and TRBJ1-1; 7 bases agree with TRBD1. The sequencing input was PBMCs or T cells enriched from blood (not recorded which). The TCR originated in a woman aged 40 to 50 with acute COVID-19. The CDR3: CASSQSHRGNTEAFF. The CDR3 coding sequence is TGTGCCAGCAGCCAATCGCACAGGGGAAACACTGAAGCTTTCTTT.